The rows below give T cell receptor beta chains drawn from one sample of a study of T cell responses to AZD1222 COVID-19 vaccine. The repertoire was sequenced with immunoSEQ multiplex PCR; TCRdb's copy has only in-frame clones and lacks some. The table has tens of thousands of clones, around 90% seen once. The sample here was peripheral blood, taken on day 0 of AZD1222 vaccination. All receptors come from an adult in good health. CDR3s include the opening cysteine and the closing phenylalanine or tryptophan. The D gene is left open where the match is weak. Size is omitted from some rows. Given values are once, few, many or a class for expanded clones.

TRBD2 | once | TRBJ2-1 | TRBV28 | TGTGCCAGCAGTTTAGATCTAGCGGGGGACTCCTACAATGAGCAGTTCTTC | CASSLDLAGDSYNEQFF
TRBD1 | - | TRBJ2-7 | TRBV18 | TGTGCCAGCTCAATAGGGACAGGGTCGTCCTACGAGCAGTACTTC | CASSIGTGSSYEQYF
TRBD1 | - | TRBJ1-5 | TRBV7-8 | TGTGCCAGCAGCCCGATAAAACCGGGACAGGGTAGGTGGAACAATCAGCCCCAGCATTTT | CASSPIKPGQGRWNNQPQHF
TRBD2 | - | TRBJ2-5 | TRBV7-9 | TGTGCCAGCAGCTGGGGGACTAGCGGGCAAGAGACCCAGTACTTC | CASSWGTSGQETQYF
TRBD2 | - | TRBJ2-7 | TRBV7-2 | TGTGCCAGCAGCTCCGCTAGCGGGGGGGCCTACGAGCAGTACTTC | CASSSASGGAYEQYF
TRBD1 | once | TRBJ1-2 | TRBV4-3 | TGCGCCAGCAGCCGGACAGGGACTGGGGACGGCTACACCTTC | CASSRTGTGDGYTF
- | - | TRBJ1-6 | TRBV19 | TGTGCCAGTAGTAGGGAGTGGAATTCACCCCTCCACTTT | CASSREWNSPLHF
- | - | TRBJ2-7 | TRBV6-2/TRBV6-3 | TGTGCCAGCAGTTATATAAACGAGCAGTACTTC | CASSYINEQYF
- | - | TRBJ1-4 | TRBV7-9 | TGTGCCAGCAGCTTAACCGGGGCAACCTCTAATGAAAAACTGTTTTTT | CASSLTGATSNEKLFF
- | - | TRBJ1-6 | TRBV18 | TGTGCCAGCTCACCAAGGAGCCAGAACTCTTCACCCCTCCACTTT | CASSPRSQNSSPLHF
- | - | TRBJ1-1 | TRBV19 | TGTGCCAGTAGTGATCCGGGACAAGAAGCTTTCTTT | CASSDPGQEAFF
- | - | TRBJ2-1 | TRBV6-1 | TGTGCCAGCAGTGAACCCCTCCCTTGGGAGCAGTTCTTC | CASSEPLPWEQFF
- | - | TRBJ2-5 | TRBV2 | TGTGCCAGCAGCCTAGGGGGTTTGTACCAAGAGACCCAGTACTTC | CASSLGGLYQETQYF
- | - | TRBJ1-2 | TRBV29-1 | TGCAGCGTTGAATCGCCCAACTATGGCTACACCTTC | CSVESPNYGYTF
- | - | TRBJ2-7 | TRBV6-1 | TGTGCCAGCAGTGATCAGGCCGGGAGTTCCGAGCAGTACTTC | CASSDQAGSSEQYF
- | large | TRBJ1-1 | TRBV29-1 | TGCAGCGGTGTGTGGGGAAACACTGAAGCTTTCTTT | CSGVWGNTEAFF
- | - | TRBJ2-7 | TRBV6-5 | TGTGCCAGCAGACGGGGAAGCTCCTACGAGCAGTACTTC | CASRRGSSYEQYF
- | - | TRBJ2-4 | TRBV18 | TGTGCCAGCTCACCTGCAGGGAGGGCCAAAAACATTCAGTACTTC | CASSPAGRAKNIQYF
TRBD1 | - | TRBJ2-1 | TRBV29-1 | TGCAGCGCAGACAGGGGAGGAGATGAGCAGTTCTTC | CSADRGGDEQFF
- | - | TRBJ1-2 | TRBV5-4 | TGTGCCAGCAGCCTCGAAGGTCTCTATGGCTACACCTTC | CASSLEGLYGYTF
TRBD1 | - | TRBJ1-2 | TRBV7-2 | TGTGCCAGCAGCTACGGGACAGCGAGCAGCTACACCTTC | CASSYGTASSYTF
- | - | TRBJ1-2 | TRBV21-1 | TGTGCCAGCAGCAACCGTAAAGACGGCCACTATGGCTACACCTTC | CASSNRKDGHYGYTF
- | - | TRBJ1-4 | TRBV2 | TGTGCCAGCAGTGAAGGGGGGGGCGCGGGTGAAAAACTGTTTTTT | CASSEGGGAGEKLFF